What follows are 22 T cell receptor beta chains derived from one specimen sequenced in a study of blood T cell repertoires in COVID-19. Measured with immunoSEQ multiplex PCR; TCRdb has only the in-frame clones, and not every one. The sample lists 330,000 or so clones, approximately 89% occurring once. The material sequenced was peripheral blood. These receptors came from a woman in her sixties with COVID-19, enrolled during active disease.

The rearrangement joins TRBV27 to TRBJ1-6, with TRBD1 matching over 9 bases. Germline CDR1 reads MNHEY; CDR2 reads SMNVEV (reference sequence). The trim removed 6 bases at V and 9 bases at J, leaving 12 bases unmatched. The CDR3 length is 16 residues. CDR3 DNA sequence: TGTGCCAGCAGCCTAAAGGTGGGACAGGGAGGTTCACCCCTCCACTTT. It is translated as CASSLKVGQGGSPLHF.

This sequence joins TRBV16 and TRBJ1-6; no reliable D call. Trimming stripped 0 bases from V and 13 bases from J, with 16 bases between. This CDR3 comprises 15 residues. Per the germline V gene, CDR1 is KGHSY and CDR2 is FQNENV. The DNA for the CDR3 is TGTGCCAGCAGCCAATCGTCGCCGGGAGGTCGTCCCCTCCACTTT. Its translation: CASSQSSPGGRPLHF.

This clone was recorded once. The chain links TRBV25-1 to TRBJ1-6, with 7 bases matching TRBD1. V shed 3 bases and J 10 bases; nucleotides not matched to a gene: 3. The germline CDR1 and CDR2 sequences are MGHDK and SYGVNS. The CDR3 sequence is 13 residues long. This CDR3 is CASSEYRGSPLHF. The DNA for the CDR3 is TGTGCCAGCAGTGAGTACAGGGGCTCACCCCTCCACTTT.

CDR3 sequence (DNA): TGTGCCAGCAGTGGGAGTCGGGGTGGTCAGCCCCAGCATTTT. It is translated as CASSGSRGGQPQHF. This rearrangement joins TRBV2 to TRBJ1-5; D is ambiguous. The CDR3 extends over 14 amino acids. V was clipped by 4 bases and J by 6 bases, with 13 bases between them. The V gene's germline CDR1 is SNHLY and CDR2 FYNNEI.

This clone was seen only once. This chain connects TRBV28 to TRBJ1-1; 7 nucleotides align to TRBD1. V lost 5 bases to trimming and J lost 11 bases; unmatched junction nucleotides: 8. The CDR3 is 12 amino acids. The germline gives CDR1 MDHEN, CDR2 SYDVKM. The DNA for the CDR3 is TGTGCCAGCAGTCTCGACAGGGATCTTGCTTTCTTT. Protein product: CASSLDRDLAFF.

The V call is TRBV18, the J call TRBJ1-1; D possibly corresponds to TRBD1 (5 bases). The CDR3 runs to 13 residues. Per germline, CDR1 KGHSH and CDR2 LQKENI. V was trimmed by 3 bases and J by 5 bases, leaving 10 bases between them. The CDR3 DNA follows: TGTGCCAGCTCACCGGAGGGGTGGACTGAAGCTTTCTTT. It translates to CASSPEGWTEAFF.

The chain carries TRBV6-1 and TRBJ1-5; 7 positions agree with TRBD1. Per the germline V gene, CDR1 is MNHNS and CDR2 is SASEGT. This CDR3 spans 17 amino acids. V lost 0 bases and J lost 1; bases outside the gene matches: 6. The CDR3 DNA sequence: TGTGCCAGCAGTGAAGCGAAGACAGGGAGGAGCAATCAGCCCCAGCATTTT. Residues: CASSEAKTGRSNQPQHF.

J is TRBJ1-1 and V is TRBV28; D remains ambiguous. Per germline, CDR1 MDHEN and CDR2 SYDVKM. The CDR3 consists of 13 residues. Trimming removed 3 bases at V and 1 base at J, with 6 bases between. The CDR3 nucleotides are TGTGCCAGCAGTTTTCACGGGAACACTGAAGCTTTCTTT. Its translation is CASSFHGNTEAFF.

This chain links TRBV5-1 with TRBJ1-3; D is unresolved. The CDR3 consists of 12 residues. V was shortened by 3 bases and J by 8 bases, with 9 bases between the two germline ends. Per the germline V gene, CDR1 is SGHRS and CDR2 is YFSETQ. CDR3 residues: CASSSTADTIYF. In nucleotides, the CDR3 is TGCGCCAGCAGCTCCACGGCGGACACCATATATTTT.

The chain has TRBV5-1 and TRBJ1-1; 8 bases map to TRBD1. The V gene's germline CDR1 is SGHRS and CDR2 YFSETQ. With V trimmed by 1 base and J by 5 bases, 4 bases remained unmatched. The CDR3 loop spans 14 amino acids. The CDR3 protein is CASSLLTGGTEAFF. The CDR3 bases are TGCGCCAGCAGCTTGTTAACAGGGGGGACTGAAGCTTTCTTT.

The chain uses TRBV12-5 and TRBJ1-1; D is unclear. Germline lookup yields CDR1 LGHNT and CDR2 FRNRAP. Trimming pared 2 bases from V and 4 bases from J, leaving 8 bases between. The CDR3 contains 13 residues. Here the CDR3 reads CASGLTPSTEAFF. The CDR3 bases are TGTGCTAGTGGTTTGACACCGTCCACTGAAGCTTTCTTT.

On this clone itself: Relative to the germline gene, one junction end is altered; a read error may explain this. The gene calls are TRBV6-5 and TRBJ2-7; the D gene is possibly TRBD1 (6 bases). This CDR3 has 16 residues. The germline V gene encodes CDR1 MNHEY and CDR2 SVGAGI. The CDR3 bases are TGTGCCAGCAGGTACTTCGGTACAGGGAGCTCCTACGAGCAGTACTTC. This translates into CASRYFGTGSSYEQYF.

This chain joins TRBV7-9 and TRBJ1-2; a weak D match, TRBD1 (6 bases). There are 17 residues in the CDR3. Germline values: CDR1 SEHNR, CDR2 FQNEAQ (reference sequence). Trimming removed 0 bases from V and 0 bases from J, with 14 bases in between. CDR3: CASSLAGGGGANYGYTF. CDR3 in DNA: TGTGCCAGCAGCTTAGCCGGCGGAGGGGGGGCTAACTATGGCTACACCTTC.

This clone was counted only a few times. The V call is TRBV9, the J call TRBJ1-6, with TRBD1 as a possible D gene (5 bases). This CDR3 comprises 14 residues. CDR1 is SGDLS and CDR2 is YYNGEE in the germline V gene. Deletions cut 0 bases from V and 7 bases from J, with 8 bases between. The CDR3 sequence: CASSVARANSPLHF. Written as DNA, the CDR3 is TGTGCCAGCAGCGTAGCCAGGGCCAATTCACCCCTCCACTTT.

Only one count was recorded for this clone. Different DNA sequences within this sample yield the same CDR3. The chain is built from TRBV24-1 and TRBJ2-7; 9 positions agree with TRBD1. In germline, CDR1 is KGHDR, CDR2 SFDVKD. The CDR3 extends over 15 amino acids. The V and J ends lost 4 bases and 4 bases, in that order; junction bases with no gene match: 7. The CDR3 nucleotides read TGTGCCACCAGTGACCCCCGACAGGGGGGATACGAGCAGTACTTC. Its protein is CATSDPRQGGYEQYF.

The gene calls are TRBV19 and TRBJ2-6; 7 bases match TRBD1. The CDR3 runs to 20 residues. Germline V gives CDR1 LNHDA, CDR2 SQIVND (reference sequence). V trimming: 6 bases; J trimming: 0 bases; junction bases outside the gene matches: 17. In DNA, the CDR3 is TGTGCCAGTAGCCAGGACCGGGACAGCAAGTTTAGCTCTGGGGCCAACGTCCTGACTTTC. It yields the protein CASSQDRDSKFSSGANVLTF.

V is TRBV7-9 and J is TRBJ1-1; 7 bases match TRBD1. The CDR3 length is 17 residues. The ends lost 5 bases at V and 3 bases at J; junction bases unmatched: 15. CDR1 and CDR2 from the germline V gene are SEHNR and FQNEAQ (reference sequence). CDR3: CASSPRPTGKNDTEAFF. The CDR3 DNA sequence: TGTGCCAGCAGCCCGCGTCCGACAGGGAAGAACGACACTGAAGCTTTCTTT.

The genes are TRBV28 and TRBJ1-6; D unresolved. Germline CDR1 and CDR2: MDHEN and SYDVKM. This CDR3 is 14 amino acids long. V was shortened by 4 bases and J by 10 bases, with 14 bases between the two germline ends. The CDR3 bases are TGTGCCAGCAGTTGGGTTCTCACGGGATCACCCCTCCACTTT. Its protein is CASSWVLTGSPLHF.

The CDR3 sequence is CASSTATGNQAFF. CDR3 coding DNA: TGTGCCAGTAGTACCGCCACAGGGAACCAAGCTTTCTTT. The genes are TRBV19 and TRBJ1-1; D might be TRBD1 (6 bases). Deletions cut 4 bases from V and 9 bases from J, with 15 bases between. The CDR3 is made up of 13 amino acids. The germline V gene encodes CDR1 LNHDA and CDR2 SQIVND (reference sequence).

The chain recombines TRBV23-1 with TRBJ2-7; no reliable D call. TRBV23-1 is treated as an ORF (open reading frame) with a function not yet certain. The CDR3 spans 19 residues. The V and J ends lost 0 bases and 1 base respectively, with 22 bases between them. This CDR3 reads CASSQSITKSTQQSYEQYF. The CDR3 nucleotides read TGCGCCAGCAGTCAATCCATCACCAAGTCAACCCAACAATCCTACGAGCAGTACTTC.

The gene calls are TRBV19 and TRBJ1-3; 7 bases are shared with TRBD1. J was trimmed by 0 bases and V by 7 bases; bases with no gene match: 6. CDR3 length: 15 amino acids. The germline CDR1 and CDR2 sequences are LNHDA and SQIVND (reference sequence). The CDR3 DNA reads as TGTGCCAGTACCCAGGGACAGAGCTCTGGAAACACCATATATTTT. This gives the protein CASTQGQSSGNTIYF.

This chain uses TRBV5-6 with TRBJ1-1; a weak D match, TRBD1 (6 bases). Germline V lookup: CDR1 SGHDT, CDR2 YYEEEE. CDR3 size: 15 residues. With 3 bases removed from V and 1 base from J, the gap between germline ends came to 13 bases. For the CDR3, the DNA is TGTGCCAGCAGCTCTCCTAGACAGGAGAACACTGAAGCTTTCTTT. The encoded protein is CASSSPRQENTEAFF.